The entry that follows covers one T cell receptor beta chain sequence. One Seattle source followed patients from active infection through their disease course. These data originate in a study of blood T cell repertoires in COVID-19. Sequencing used immunoSEQ multiplex PCR; TCRdb keeps in-frame clones, though not all of them. Of about 170,000 clones listed, 86% are singletons. Germline V lookup: CDR1 GTSNPN, CDR2 SVGIG (reference sequence). This CDR3 spans 13 amino acids. Losses at the gene ends were 4 bases for V and 8 bases for J; bases not matched to a gene: 5. The sequence came from an older woman with COVID-19, enrolled during active disease. Sample: peripheral blood. The chain uses TRBV30 and TRBJ2-1; 10 bases align to TRBD2. CDR3 loop: CAWTSGRFHEQFF. The CDR3 region has the DNA TGTGCCTGGACTAGCGGGAGATTCCATGAGCAGTTCTTC.